This TCR beta chain was recorded in a study of T cells in Graves' hyperthyroidism and ophthalmopathy. Across the study: Before any treatment, at initial diagnosis, peripheral blood was collected. Study-wide findings and caveats: Blood held most thyroid clonotypes expanded above 0.001 frequency.

The CDR3 regions of TCR beta were amplified from RNA transcripts. Initially, a first-round RT-PCR of the TCR CDR3 employed the HTBI primer set. TCRdb redid the calling of the multiplex PCR reads with MiXCR, one entry per CDR3 protein. The data show about 720,000 distinct CDR3 sequences, around 17% seen once. Over 18 months, lack of ophthalmopathy progression marked Graves' hyperthyroidism as stable. Newly diagnosed patients aged 18 to 65 had hyperthyroidism of under 2 months' duration. A remark on this clonotype: What it binds is not known. One base away lies a much larger clone, so this may be a sequencing read error.

CDR1 is SGHTA, CDR2 FQGNSA, per germline. This CDR3 has 15 residues. V was trimmed by 6 bases and J by 0 bases, leaving 12 bases between them. This rearrangement joins TRBV7-2 to TRBJ2-1; the D gene is possibly TRBD2 (5 bases). The receptor's source is a man aged 18-30 years with Graves' hyperthyroidism. The sequencing sample was made of blood. The CDR3 protein is CASSFGMSSYNEQFF. The CDR3 nucleotides are TGTGCCAGCAGTTTCGGGATGAGCTCCTACAATGAGCAGTTCTTC. Complete variable domain (other parts from reference TRBV7-2 and TRBJ2-1): GAGVSQSPSNKVTEKGKDVELRCDPISGHTALYWYRQSLGQGLEFLIYFQGNSAPDKSGLPSDRFSAERTGGSVSTLTIQRTQQEDSAVYLCASSFGMSSYNEQFFGPGTRLTVL.